These 18 T cell receptor beta chains share one sample of origin, sequenced in a study of T cell responses to AZD1222 COVID-19 vaccine. TCRdb's table, derived via immunoSEQ multiplex PCR, lists solely in-frame clones and lacks some. There are about 140,000 clones in the sample; about 91% occur only once, and 3.6% lies in the top ten. Sequenced here: peripheral blood, sampled 28 days after the second AZD1222 dose. Source of these receptors: an adult who received the AZD1222 COVID-19 vaccine.

The chain combines TRBV11-2 with TRBJ2-7; 12 bases fit TRBD2. The germline V gene encodes CDR1 SGHAT and CDR2 FQNNGV. This CDR3 contains 17 residues. With V trimmed by 1 base and J by 2 bases, 6 bases remained unmatched. The CDR3 nucleotides read TGTGCCAGCAGCTTAGGTCCCGGGACTAGCGGGCCCTACGAGCAGTACTTC. Translated: CASSLGPGTSGPYEQYF.

The chain joins TRBV7-2 to TRBJ1-5; no clear D. The ends were cut back, 1 base at V and 7 bases at J, with 8 bases in the middle. The CDR3 runs to 13 residues. In germline, CDR1 is SGHTA, CDR2 FQGNSA. The CDR3 here is CASSLVVGQPQHF. In DNA, the CDR3 is TGTGCCAGCAGCTTAGTGGTGGGGCAGCCCCAGCATTTT.

This sequence joins TRBV5-6 and TRBJ1-6; D uncertain. The length of the CDR3 is 16 residues. Germline values: CDR1 SGHDT, CDR2 YYEEEE. Trimming removed 1 base from V and 6 bases from J, with 14 bases in between. This CDR3 reads CASSLSPGAGNSPLHF. For the CDR3, the DNA is TGTGCCAGCAGCTTGTCGCCGGGCGCGGGTAATTCACCCCTCCACTTT.

The rearrangement joins TRBV18 to TRBJ1-6, with 7 bases fitting TRBD1. Germline V gene lookup returns CDR1 KGHSH and CDR2 LQKENI. The CDR3 has 15 residues. Trimming took 3 bases from V and 6 from J; bases not matched to a gene: 5. CDR3 protein: CASSPPGQPNSPLHF. CDR3 in DNA: TGTGCCAGCTCACCTCCGGGACAGCCTAATTCACCCCTCCACTTT.

The genes are TRBV3-1 (or the pseudogene TRBV3-2) and TRBJ2-1; 11 nucleotides line up with TRBD2. Germline V gives CDR1 LGHDT, CDR2 YNNKEL (reference sequence). The junction had 5 bases not matched to a gene; V was cut back by 7 bases and J by 6 bases. The CDR3 runs 14 residues. CDR3 in amino acids: CASTGLAGGNEQFF. The CDR3 DNA sequence: TGTGCCAGCACCGGACTAGCGGGTGGCAATGAGCAGTTCTTC.

The chain recombines TRBV27 with TRBJ2-7; D is uncertain. The CDR3 is 14 amino acids. In germline, CDR1 is MNHEY, CDR2 SMNVEV (reference sequence). V dropped 2 bases and J dropped 6 bases, with 14 bases sitting between them. The CDR3 loop is CASSLVSWKSEQYF. CDR3 DNA sequence: TGTGCCAGCAGTTTAGTTAGCTGGAAGAGCGAGCAGTACTTC.

This clone was seen only once. V is TRBV10-3 and J is TRBJ1-6; D possibly corresponds to TRBD1 (5 bases). The germline gives CDR1 ENHRY, CDR2 SYGVKD. The CDR3 runs to 14 residues. The V gene lost 6 bases and the J gene lost 6 bases, with 12 bases spanning the gap. CDR3 protein: CAIRRDLGNSPLHF. CDR3 DNA: TGTGCCATCAGACGGGACTTAGGTAATTCACCCCTCCACTTT.

This chain links TRBV5-1 with TRBJ2-5, with TRBD2 matching over 8 bases. The junction had 4 bases not matched to a gene; V was cut back by 4 bases and J by 5 bases. Germline CDR1 is SGHRS and CDR2 is YFSETQ. This CDR3 has 13 residues. The CDR3 protein is CASSPGLDETQYF. The CDR3 DNA reads TGCGCCAGCAGCCCGGGACTAGACGAGACCCAGTACTTC.

This clone was seen a single time. The chain links TRBV28 to TRBJ1-2, with 9 bases identical to TRBD1. The CDR3 runs to 15 residues. Germline values: CDR1 MDHEN, CDR2 SYDVKM. J was trimmed by 7 bases and V by 8 bases; bases with no gene match: 14. The CDR3 coding sequence is TGTGCCAGCCTAGGCCAATTACAGGGGGCGCGTGGCTACACCTTC. Amino acids: CASLGQLQGARGYTF.

This rearrangement joins TRBV6-2 or TRBV6-3 to TRBJ1-5, with 7 bases aligning to TRBD1. CDR1 is MNHEY, CDR2 SVGEGT, per germline. V lost 5 bases and J lost 9; bases outside the gene matches: 10. The CDR3 runs 14 residues. The CDR3 region has the DNA TGTGCCAGCAGTGGCAGGGGGATCCCCCGGCCCCAGCATTTT. Protein: CASSGRGIPRPQHF.

The chain is built from TRBV2 and TRBJ1-6; D is unclear. Germline CDR1 is SNHLY and CDR2 is FYNNEI. Trimming removed 7 bases at V and 7 bases at J, with 14 bases between. The CDR3 has 14 amino acids. CDR3: CASKRTASNSPLHF. CDR3 sequence (DNA): TGTGCCAGCAAGCGAACAGCCTCAAATTCACCCCTCCACTTT.

The rearrangement joins TRBV5-3 to TRBJ1-5; D is unresolved. TRBV5-3 is known as an ORF, though its function is uncertain. V lost 5 bases and J lost 0, with 15 bases in between. The CDR3 covers 16 residues. CDR3 region: CARRPLRVVSNQPQHF. The CDR3 DNA reads TGTGCCAGAAGACCTTTACGGGTCGTTAGCAATCAGCCCCAGCATTTT.

This clone was counted a single time. The chain couples TRBV7-2 to TRBJ1-3, with a weak D call TRBD1 (5 bases). The CDR3 is 15 amino acids. Trimming removed 1 base from V and 4 bases from J, with 11 bases in between. CDR1 is SGHTA, CDR2 FQGNSA, per germline. In DNA, the CDR3 is TGTGCCAGCAGCTTAGAAGTGGGACGAGGAAACACCATATATTTT. Translating it yields CASSLEVGRGNTIYF.

This clone was counted once. This rearrangement joins TRBV5-1 to TRBJ1-4; possible D gene TRBD1, 5 bases. V lost 2 bases to trimming and J lost 0 bases, with 11 bases between them. The germline V gene encodes CDR1 SGHRS and CDR2 YFSETQ. CDR3 length equals 16 residues. CDR3 in amino acids: CASSFRDGATNEKLFF. The CDR3 coding sequence is TGCGCCAGCAGCTTCCGGGACGGGGCAACTAATGAAAAACTGTTTTTT.

This clone has only a few counts. The gene calls are TRBV28 and TRBJ1-5, with TRBD1 identical over 8 bases. The ends lost 8 bases at V and 6 bases at J; junction bases unmatched: 15. Germline V lookup: CDR1 MDHEN, CDR2 SYDVKM. This CDR3 contains 16 residues. The CDR3 loop reads CASSPAEGRGRQPQHF. The DNA of the CDR3 is TGTGCCAGCTCCCCCGCGGAGGGCAGGGGGCGTCAGCCCCAGCATTTT.

The chain combines TRBV5-1 with TRBJ2-1; D perhaps matches TRBD2 (5 bases). CDR1 is SGHRS, CDR2 YFSETQ, per germline. The CDR3 totals 14 residues. Trimming took 2 bases from V and 0 from J, leaving 6 bases between them. This chain's CDR3 is CASSLAASYNEQFF. CDR3 sequence (DNA): TGCGCCAGCAGCTTAGCGGCCTCCTACAATGAGCAGTTCTTC. The full variable domain, completed using reference TRBV5-1 and TRBJ2-1, is KAGVTQTPRYLIKTRGQQVTLSCSPISGHRSVSWYQQTPGQGLQFLFEYFSETQRNKGNFPGRFSGRQFSNSRSEMNVSTLELGDSALYLCASSLAASYNEQFFGPGTRLTVL.

This clone was picked up one time. The gene calls are TRBV6-5 and TRBJ2-2, with TRBD1 matching 12 bases. This CDR3 is 16 amino acids long. Germline trimming cut 2 bases from V and 7 bases from J; bases unmatched to any gene: 5. CDR1 is MNHEY, CDR2 SVGAGI, per germline. CDR3: CASSYQGTGGLGELFF. The DNA for the CDR3 is TGTGCCAGCAGTTACCAAGGGACAGGGGGCCTCGGGGAGCTGTTTTTT.

The chain uses TRBV29-1 and TRBJ1-1, with D hard to call. V gave up 7 bases and J gave up 4 bases, with 16 bases separating them. Germline loops: CDR1 SQVTM, CDR2 ANQGSEA. The CDR3 sequence is 13 residues long. The DNA for the CDR3 is TGCAGCGCTGGTACAACCCGTAGCACTGAAGCTTTCTTT. Translated, it gives CSAGTTRSTEAFF.